The text below deals with one T cell receptor (beta chain). The data were obtained in a study of blood T cells in healthy people across ages. A second PCR of 7 to 11 cycles used a sample-barcoded 5' primer and a J-beta primer mix. In TCRdb, the 5' RACE reads were re-called with MiXCR into one record per CDR3 protein. In the table there are more than 650,000 distinct CDR3 sequences, 22% of which are singletons. CDR1 and CDR2 from the germline V gene are DFQATT and SNEGSKA (reference sequence). The CDR3 loop spans 16 amino acids. With 3 bases clipped from V and 5 bases from J, the junction kept 11 bases outside the gene matches.

The origin of this receptor is a man aged 70 or older in good health. The specimen was blood. The J gene is TRBJ1-2, the V gene TRBV20-1; 11 bases agree with TRBD1. The CDR3 reads CSASSDRGLYRYGYTF. The CDR3 coding sequence is TGCAGTGCTAGTTCGGACAGGGGGCTTTATAGGTATGGCTACACCTTC.